One and the same sample provided the 32 T cell receptor beta chains below, sequenced in a study of T cells in women clearing cervical HPV infection. The repertoire was sequenced with immunoSEQ multiplex PCR; TCRdb's copy has only in-frame clones and lacks some. The sample totals some 30,000 clones. Input material: blood buffy coat. The receptors were gathered from a woman between 18 and 75 years old with a cervical HPV16 infection that either progressed to CIN3+ or cleared (not recorded which).

Turning to this clone: The read ends 3 residues shy of where the CDR3 ends; the end is completed using the germline J gene. The chain employs TRBV9 and TRBJ2-5; 11 bases line up with TRBD2. This CDR3 comprises 16 residues. After removal of 6 bases from V and 4 bases from J, the junction contained 11 bases not matched to a gene. Germline values: CDR1 SGDLS, CDR2 YYNGEE. CDR3 sequence: CASTTTSGMSGETQYF. CDR3 bases read: TGTGCCAGCACAACGACTAGCGGGATGAGTGGAGAGACC.

In regard to this clone: The read halts 3 residues ahead of the CDR3 end, with the missing end drawn from the germline J gene. The rearrangement joins TRBV5-1 to TRBJ2-7, with D possibly matching TRBD1 (6 bases). CDR3 length: 13 amino acids. Per the germline V gene, CDR1 is SGHRS and CDR2 is YFSETQ. Trimming shortened V by 4 bases and J by 2 bases, and 10 bases separated the two germline ends. This CDR3 is CASSRDTTYEQYF. Incomplete CDR3 DNA: TGCGCCAGCAGCCGGGACACTACCTACGAG. Combining the CDR3 with reference TRBV5-1 and TRBJ2-7 gives the whole variable domain KAGVTQTPRYLIKTRGQQVTLSCSPISGHRSVSWYQQTPGQGLQFLFEYFSETQRNKGNFPGRFSGRQFSNSRSEMNVSTLELGDSALYLCASSRDTTYEQYFGPGTRLTVT.

To note about this clone: The CDR3 goes on 3 residues after the read ends, and that part is filled in from the germline J gene. The rearrangement links TRBV27 to TRBJ1-2; D possibly corresponds to TRBD1 (6 bases). Germline CDR1 is MNHEY and CDR2 is SMNVEV (reference sequence). This CDR3 contains 14 residues. The CDR3 loop is CASTMLQGSPGYTF. Partial CDR3 DNA: TGTGCCAGCACCATGCTACAGGGAAGTCCAGGC.

To note about this clone: The read ends 3 residues shy of where the CDR3 ends; the end is completed using the germline J gene. This chain links TRBV6-2 or TRBV6-3 with TRBJ1-2; D uncertain. The CDR3 length is 11 residues. Germline assignment: CDR1 MNHEY and CDR2 SVGEGT. This CDR3 is CASSYTDTYTF. Partial CDR3 DNA: TGTGCCAGCAGTTATACAGATACC.

CDR3 DNA, as far as it was read: TGTGCCAGCAGTGAGAGGGTTTATGGC. This sequence encodes CASSERVYG. In full, the CDR3 reads CASSERVYGYTF. The rearrangement uses TRBV2 and TRBJ1-2; D not resolved. The read terminates 3 residues ahead of where the CDR3 ends, so the germline J gene completes it. Trimming stripped 3 bases from V and 5 bases from J, with 7 bases between. CDR3 length: 12 amino acids. CDR1 SNHLY and CDR2 FYNNEI come from the germline V gene.

Details on this clone: Read data end 3 residues before the CDR3 end; the end is taken from the germline J gene. The sample has other DNA sequences that encode this CDR3 too. This chain uses TRBV19 with TRBJ1-2; a weak D match, TRBD1 (5 bases). The CDR3 consists of 12 residues. The germline CDR1 and CDR2 sequences are LNHDA and SQIVND (reference sequence). CDR3 amino acids: CASSILDNDYTF. CDR3 DNA, as far as it was read: TGTGCCAGTAGTATACTGGACAATGAC.

Concerning this clone itself: The sequence runs out 3 residues before the end of the CDR3; the remainder is reconstructed from the germline J gene. The rearrangement joins TRBV20-1 to TRBJ1-4; D is unclear. Germline CDR1 and CDR2: DFQATT and SNEGSKA (reference sequence). CDR3 length: 15 residues. This chain's CDR3 is CSARVTASYNSPLFF. CDR3 DNA (partial): TGCAGTGCTAGAGTAACAGCCTCTTATAATTCACCA.

A remark on this clone: Read coverage stops 3 residues before the CDR3 terminus; the germline J gene supplies the remainder. The chain couples TRBV6-2 or TRBV6-3 to TRBJ1-5, with a tentative D call TRBD1 (5 bases). The V gene's germline CDR1 is MNHEY and CDR2 SVGEGT. The germline V and J ends were trimmed by 4 bases and 7 bases, with 8 bases remaining between them. CDR3 length: 12 residues. The CDR3 DNA, read in part, is TGTGCCAGCAGTTCATGGGGCCAGCCC. Protein product: CASSSWGQP. The entire CDR3 reads CASSSWGQPQHF.

Comment on this clone: The sequence runs out 3 residues before the end of the CDR3; the remainder is reconstructed from the germline J gene. The chain employs TRBV20-1 and TRBJ2-2; tentative D call: TRBD1 (6 bases). Germline-derived CDR1 and CDR2 are DFQATT and SNEGSKA (reference sequence). The CDR3 sequence is 15 residues long. Trimming stripped 0 bases from V and 2 bases from J, with 10 bases between. Here the CDR3 reads CSARDLGTNTGELFF. The sequenced CDR3 bases are TGCAGTGCTAGAGATTTGGGGACAAACACCGGGGAG.

On this clone: With the read ending 3 residues before the CDR3 end, the germline J gene is used to fill in that end. V gene TRBV25-1 combines with J gene TRBJ1-4; tentatively, D is TRBD1 (5 bases). Trimming removed 3 bases at V and 0 bases at J, with 11 bases between. CDR1 MGHDK and CDR2 SYGVNS come from the germline V gene. This CDR3 region has 16 residues. CDR3 protein: CASSDPTDSTNEKLFF. The sequenced part of the CDR3 DNA is TGTGCCAGCAGTGACCCGACAGACTCAACTAATGAAAAA.

Details on this clone: The read falls 3 residues short of the CDR3 end, and the missing part is taken from the germline J gene. The chain joins TRBV5-1 to TRBJ1-6, with 8 bases matching TRBD1. The J segment lost 12 bases and the V segment lost 0 bases, leaving 8 bases of the junction unmatched. This CDR3 has 15 amino acids. Germline assignment: CDR1 SGHRS and CDR2 YFSETQ. The DNA read from the CDR3 is TGCGCCAGCAGCTTGGGCGGACAGGGTGGGGAACCC. This gives the protein CASSLGGQGGEP. The full CDR3 protein reads CASSLGGQGGEPLHF. Drawing the rest from reference TRBV5-1 and TRBJ1-6, the complete variable domain is KAGVTQTPRYLIKTRGQQVTLSCSPISGHRSVSWYQQTPGQGLQFLFEYFSETQRNKGNFPGRFSGRQFSNSRSEMNVSTLELGDSALYLCASSLGGQGGEPLHFGNGTRLTVT.

Regarding this clone: From the germline J gene comes the end of the CDR3, since the read stops 3 residues before it. This chain uses TRBV2 with TRBJ2-6, with TRBD1 matching over 12 bases. Germline CDR1 reads SNHLY; CDR2 reads FYNNEI. The CDR3 length is 16 residues. V shed 6 bases and J 4 bases; nucleotides not matched to a gene: 4. The sequenced CDR3 bases are TGTGCCAGCAGCCGGGACAGGGGGCGAGGGGCCAACGTC. It specifies CASSRDRGRGANV. The CDR3 in its entirety is CASSRDRGRGANVLTF.

On this clone: The read comes to an end 3 residues before the CDR3 does, leaving the germline J gene to fill in the end. The chain is built from TRBV7-2 and TRBJ1-2, with a weak D call TRBD1 (5 bases). The CDR3 is 13 residues long. Germline V gene data show CDR1 as SGHTA and CDR2 as FQGNSA. The CDR3 sequence: CASTIPRGNDYTF. The sequenced CDR3 bases are TGTGCCAGCACCATCCCGCGGGGGAATGAC.

About this clone itself: The observed sequence ends 3 residues before the CDR3 terminus, with the missing tail filled in from the germline J gene. V is TRBV7-9 and J is TRBJ1-2; D is perhaps TRBD1 (6 bases). In germline, CDR1 is SEHNR, CDR2 FQNEAQ (reference sequence). V shed 8 bases and J shed 2 bases, with 9 bases lying between them. CDR3 length equals 12 residues. The CDR3 loop is CASSRGNYGYTF. Partial CDR3 DNA: TGTGCCAGCTCCAGGGGAAACTATGGC.

Turning to this clone: The CDR3 end is not reached by the read, which stops 3 residues before it; the germline J gene fills it in. This chain joins TRBV19 and TRBJ2-4, with a tentative D call TRBD1 (6 bases). The length of the CDR3 is 13 residues. Germline V gene lookup returns CDR1 LNHDA and CDR2 SQIVND (reference sequence). The CDR3 bases that were read are TGTGCCAGTAGTATCCAGGGGAACTATGGT. The encoded protein is CASSIQGNYG. The CDR3 as a whole reads CASSIQGNYGQYF.

Regarding this clone: Read sequence stops 3 residues before the CDR3 end, and the germline J gene provides the missing end. The chain joins TRBV18 to TRBJ2-2, with D tentatively TRBD1 (5 bases). Germline values: CDR1 KGHSH, CDR2 LQKENI. The CDR3 is made up of 16 amino acids. The CDR3 DNA, read in part, is TGTGCCAGCTCCCCGCAAACGAGCTCTGGGGCCAACGTG. Translation gives CASSPQTSSGANV. The complete CDR3 reads CASSPQTSSGANVLFF.

The CDR3 bases that were read are TGTGCCAGTAGTATAGGGGGACAGGGGTCCTACGAG. Amino acids: CASSIGGQGSYE. The full CDR3 protein reads CASSIGGQGSYEQYF. V is TRBV19 and J is TRBJ2-7, with 10 bases lining up with TRBD1. Sequencing ends 3 residues short of the CDR3 end; the germline J gene provides the rest. The CDR3 loop spans 15 amino acids. Germline assignment: CDR1 LNHDA and CDR2 SQIVND (reference sequence). J lost 1 base, V lost 1 base, and 1 base had no gene match.

Details on this clone: With the read ending 3 residues before the CDR3 end, the germline J gene is used to fill in that end. This chain connects TRBV18 to TRBJ2-3; TRBD1 matches at 10 bases. The CDR3 is made up of 13 amino acids. Germline V gene lookup returns CDR1 KGHSH and CDR2 LQKENI. The CDR3 loop reads CASSSTGGQPQYF. CDR3 DNA (partial): TGTGCCAGCTCATCGACAGGGGGCCAGCCG.

Remarks on this clone: The read finishes 3 residues shy of the CDR3 end, and the germline J gene is used to complete it. The chain joins TRBV29-1 to TRBJ1-1; possible D gene TRBD1, 5 bases. V lost 7 bases, J lost 1 base, and 16 bases lay in between. The CDR3 is 14 residues long. Per the germline V gene, CDR1 is SQVTM and CDR2 is ANQGSEA. CDR3 residues: CSGRYGGGNTEAFF. The DNA read from the CDR3 is TGCAGCGGGCGATACGGGGGAGGGAACACTGAA. Supplemented by reference TRBV29-1 and TRBJ1-1, the full variable domain reads SAVISQKPSRDICQRGTSLTIQCQVDSQVTMMFWYRQQPGQSLTLIATANQGSEATYESGFVIDKFPISRPNLTFSTLTVSNMSPEDSSIYLCSGRYGGGNTEAFFGQGTRLTVV.

As concerns this clone: The missing CDR3 end, 3 residues past where the read stops, is filled in from the germline J gene. The chain recombines TRBV30 with TRBJ1-3; 9 nucleotides agree with TRBD1. CDR1 and CDR2 (germline): GTSNPN, SVGIG (reference sequence). The CDR3 length is 16 residues. The ends lost 8 bases at V and 4 bases at J; junction bases unmatched: 15. The CDR3 DNA, read in part, is TGTGCCGGCAGGGACAGGGTGAATCTTTACGGAAACACC. As protein: CAGRDRVNLYGNT. The CDR3 in full is CAGRDRVNLYGNTIYF.

Regarding this clone: The read falls 3 residues short of the CDR3 end, and the missing part is taken from the germline J gene. The rearrangement joins TRBV7-2 to TRBJ1-4, with D unresolved. The CDR3 has 12 amino acids. Germline lookup yields CDR1 SGHTA and CDR2 FQGNSA. V lost 4 bases and J 6 bases, leaving 6 bases between the germline ends. CDR3 sequence: CASSWSDEKLFF. The DNA read from the CDR3 is TGTGCCAGCAGCTGGAGCGATGAAAAA.

With respect to this clone: The read halts 3 residues ahead of the CDR3 end, with the missing end drawn from the germline J gene. The rearrangement links TRBV13 to TRBJ2-7; 7 bases align to TRBD1. The germline CDR1 and CDR2 sequences are PRHDT and FYEKMQ (reference sequence). CDR3 length equals 13 residues. With V trimmed by 4 bases and J by 2 bases, 2 bases remained unmatched. CDR3 bases read: TGTGCCAGCAGCTCTACAGGGGCCTACGAG. Translation: CASSSTGAYE. The complete CDR3 reads CASSSTGAYEQYF.

A remark on this clone: The read stops 3 residues short of the end of the CDR3; the missing end is completed from the germline J gene. V usage is TRBV5-1 and J usage is TRBJ2-7, with D possibly matching TRBD1 (5 bases). The V gene's germline CDR1 is SGHRS and CDR2 YFSETQ. The CDR3 has 13 amino acids. Trimming cost V 4 bases and J 0 bases, with 8 bases left between them. The CDR3 DNA, read in part, is TGCGCCAGCAGCCTACAGGACTCCTACGAG. Protein: CASSLQDSYE. The full-length CDR3 reads as CASSLQDSYEQYF.

About this clone: Read data end 3 residues before the CDR3 end; the end is taken from the germline J gene. The chain joins TRBV7-3 to TRBJ2-1; 7 bases map to TRBD1. The germline CDR1 and CDR2 sequences are SGHTA and FQGTGA. The CDR3 is 13 amino acids. After removal of 7 bases from V and 9 bases from J, the junction contained 9 bases not matched to a gene. CDR3 DNA (partial): TGTGCCAGCACTACGACTCGACAGGGTGAG. Residues: CASTTTRQGE. The full CDR3 is CASTTTRQGEQFF.

This clone ranks as medium-sized in terms of frequency. The read terminates 3 residues ahead of where the CDR3 ends, so the germline J gene completes it. The V and J genes are TRBV29-1 and TRBJ2-6; the D is unclear. The V end lost 6 bases, the J end lost 2 bases, and 5 bases lay between the germline ends. The length of the CDR3 is 12 residues. Per germline, CDR1 SQVTM and CDR2 ANQGSEA. The CDR3 reads CSVSAGANVLTF. The sequenced CDR3 bases are TGCAGCGTCAGTGCTGGGGCCAACGTC.

On this clone: The CDR3 is cut off 3 residues early in the read; its end comes from the germline J gene. This chain links TRBV7-2 with TRBJ1-5; D perhaps matches TRBD1 (5 bases). The CDR3 loop spans 15 amino acids. Germline V lookup: CDR1 SGHTA, CDR2 FQGNSA. Trimming shortened V by 5 bases and J by 2 bases, and 13 bases separated the two germline ends. This chain's CDR3 is CASSRTGTRNQPQHF. CDR3 bases read: TGTGCCAGCAGCCGGACCGGGACTCGCAATCAGCCC.

As for this clone: With the read ending 3 residues before the CDR3 end, the germline J gene is used to fill in that end. The chain combines TRBV19 with TRBJ2-1, with 9 bases aligning to TRBD2. The ends lost 4 bases at V and 6 bases at J; junction bases unmatched: 7. Germline V gives CDR1 LNHDA, CDR2 SQIVND (reference sequence). CDR3 length: 15 residues. The CDR3 DNA, read in part, is TGTGCCAGTAGTACCCAAGCGGGAGGAGGCAATGAG. This codes for CASSTQAGGGNE. The complete CDR3 protein is CASSTQAGGGNEQFF. Drawing the rest from reference TRBV19 and TRBJ2-1, the complete variable domain is DGGITQSPKYLFRKEGQNVTLSCEQNLNHDAMYWYRQDPGQGLRLIYYSQIVNDFQKGDIAEGYSVSREKKESFPLTVTSAQKNPTAFYLCASSTQAGGGNEQFFGPGTRLTVL.

Of note for this clone: Read sequence stops 3 residues before the CDR3 end, and the germline J gene provides the missing end. The chain is built from TRBV2 and TRBJ2-3; unclear D gene. The CDR3 runs to 16 residues. Germline assignment: CDR1 SNHLY and CDR2 FYNNEI. The part of the CDR3 DNA that was read is TGTGCCAGCAATACTCCTTCCAAGCCCCACCAAGAGACG. Residues: CASNTPSKPHQET. The entire CDR3 protein is CASNTPSKPHQETQYF. The full variable domain, in which reference TRBV2 and TRBJ2-3 provide the parts outside the CDR3, is EPEVTQTPSHQVTQMGQEVILRCVPISNHLYFYWYRQILGQKVEFLVSFYNNEISEKSEIFDDQFSVERPDGSNFTLKIRSTKLEDSAMYFCASNTPSKPHQETQYFGPGTRLTVL.

About this clone: The read finishes 3 residues shy of the CDR3 end, and the germline J gene is used to complete it. V usage is TRBV19 and J usage is TRBJ2-7; the match to TRBD2 covers 7 bases. V trimming: 6 bases; J trimming: 3 bases; junction bases outside the gene matches: 5. CDR3 length: 13 residues. Germline V gene data show CDR1 as LNHDA and CDR2 as SQIVND (reference sequence). CDR3 residues: CASSPSGVYEQYF. CDR3 DNA (partial): TGTGCCAGTAGCCCTAGCGGTGTCTACGAG.

Turning to this clone: The observed sequence ends 3 residues before the CDR3 terminus, with the missing tail filled in from the germline J gene. The V and J genes are TRBV7-2 and TRBJ1-4, with D possibly matching TRBD1 (6 bases). The V and J ends lost 5 bases and 8 bases respectively, with 18 bases between them. The germline CDR1 and CDR2 sequences are SGHTA and FQGNSA. CDR3 length: 15 amino acids. The CDR3 loop is CASSQSAGVKEKLFF. Partial CDR3 DNA: TGTGCCAGCAGCCAGTCGGCAGGGGTGAAGGAAAAA.

About this clone itself: The CDR3 is cut off 3 residues early in the read; its end comes from the germline J gene. V is TRBV23-1 and J is TRBJ1-1; weak D call: TRBD1 (6 bases). TRBV23-1 is sorted into the ORF group, with uncertain function. This CDR3 contains 13 residues. V was pared by 6 bases and J by 3 bases, with 11 bases between. CDR3 in amino acids: CASRDRAYTEAFF. The DNA read from the CDR3 is TGCGCCAGCAGGGACAGAGCCTACACTGAA.

Remarks on this clone: The read is 3 residues too short to cover the CDR3 end, so that end is filled in from the germline J gene. The V call is TRBV12-3 or TRBV12-4, the J call TRBJ1-4; D is perhaps TRBD1 (5 bases). The V end lost 2 bases, the J end lost 8 bases, and 9 bases lay between the germline ends. There are 13 residues in the CDR3. The sequenced part of the CDR3 DNA is TGTGCCAGCAGTTTATCGGGGGTGGAAAAA. Translation gives CASSLSGVEK. The entire CDR3 is CASSLSGVEKLFF.